This T cell receptor (beta chain) was captured by sequencing in a study of T cells after yellow fever vaccination. Regarding the study as a whole: Overall, a small share of clonotypes was seen in both CD4 and CD8 compartments.

Regarding this clonotype: What it recognizes is unknown.

TCRdb called the 5' RACE reads again in MiXCR, with one record for every CDR3 protein. This table has about 400,000 distinct CDR3 sequences, 6.2% appearing once. This CDR3 region has 14 residues. Germline CDR1 and CDR2: DFQATT and SNEGSKA (reference sequence). V lost 6 bases and J 7 bases, leaving 18 bases between the germline ends. The rearrangement uses TRBV20-1 and TRBJ2-2; the D gene is possibly TRBD2 (5 bases). The receptor was isolated from a man under 40 who received the YFV17D yellow fever vaccine. Sequenced material: PBMCs, taken 5 days after the yellow fever booster vaccination. The CDR3 loop is CSARGHGRGGELFF. In nucleotides, the CDR3 is TGCAGTGCCCGAGGGCATGGGAGAGGCGGGGAGCTGTTTTTT.